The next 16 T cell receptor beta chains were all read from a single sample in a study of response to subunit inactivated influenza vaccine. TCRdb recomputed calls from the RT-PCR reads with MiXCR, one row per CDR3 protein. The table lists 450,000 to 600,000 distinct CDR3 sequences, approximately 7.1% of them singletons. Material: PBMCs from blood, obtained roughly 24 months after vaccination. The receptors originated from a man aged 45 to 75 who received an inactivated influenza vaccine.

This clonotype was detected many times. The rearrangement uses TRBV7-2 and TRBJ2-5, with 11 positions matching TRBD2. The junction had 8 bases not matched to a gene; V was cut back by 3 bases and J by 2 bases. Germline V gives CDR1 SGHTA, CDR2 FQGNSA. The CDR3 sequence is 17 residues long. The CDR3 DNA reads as TGTGCCAGCAGCTTTAGCGGGAGGGCGGAATTGCAAGAGACCCAGTACTTC. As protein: CASSFSGRAELQETQYF.

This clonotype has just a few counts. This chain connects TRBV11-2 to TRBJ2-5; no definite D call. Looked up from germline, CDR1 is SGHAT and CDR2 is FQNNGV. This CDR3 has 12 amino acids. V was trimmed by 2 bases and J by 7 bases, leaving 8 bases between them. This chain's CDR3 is CASSLLARTQYF. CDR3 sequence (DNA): TGTGCCAGCAGCTTACTCGCGAGGACCCAGTACTTC.

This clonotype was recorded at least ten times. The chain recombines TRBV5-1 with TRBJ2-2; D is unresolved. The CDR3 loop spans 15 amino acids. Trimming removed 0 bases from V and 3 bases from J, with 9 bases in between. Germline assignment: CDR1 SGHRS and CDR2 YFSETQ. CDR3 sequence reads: CASSLVARDTGELFF. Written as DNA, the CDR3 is TGCGCCAGCAGCTTGGTAGCAAGAGACACCGGGGAGCTGTTTTTT.

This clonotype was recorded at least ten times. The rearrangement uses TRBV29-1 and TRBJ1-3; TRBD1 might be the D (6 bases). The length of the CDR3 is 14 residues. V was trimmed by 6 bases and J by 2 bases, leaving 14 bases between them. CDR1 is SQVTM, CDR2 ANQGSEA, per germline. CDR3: CSVRRGSAGNTIYF. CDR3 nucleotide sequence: TGCAGCGTGCGCAGGGGCAGCGCTGGAAACACCATATATTTT.

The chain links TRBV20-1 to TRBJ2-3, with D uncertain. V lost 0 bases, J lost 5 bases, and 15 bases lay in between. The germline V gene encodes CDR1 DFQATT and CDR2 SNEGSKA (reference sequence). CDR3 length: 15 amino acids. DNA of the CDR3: TGCAGTGCTAGAGATAGTACGACCCCTGGAGATACGCAGTATTTT. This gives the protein CSARDSTTPGDTQYF.

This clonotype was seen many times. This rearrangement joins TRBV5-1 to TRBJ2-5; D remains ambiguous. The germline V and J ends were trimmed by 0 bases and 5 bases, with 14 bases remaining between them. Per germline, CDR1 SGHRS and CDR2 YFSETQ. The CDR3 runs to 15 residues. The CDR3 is CASSLGRADSETQYF. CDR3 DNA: TGCGCCAGCAGCTTGGGTCGGGCAGACTCTGAGACCCAGTACTTC. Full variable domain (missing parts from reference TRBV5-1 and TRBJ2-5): KAGVTQTPRYLIKTRGQQVTLSCSPISGHRSVSWYQQTPGQGLQFLFEYFSETQRNKGNFPGRFSGRQFSNSRSEMNVSTLELGDSALYLCASSLGRADSETQYFGPGTRLLVL.

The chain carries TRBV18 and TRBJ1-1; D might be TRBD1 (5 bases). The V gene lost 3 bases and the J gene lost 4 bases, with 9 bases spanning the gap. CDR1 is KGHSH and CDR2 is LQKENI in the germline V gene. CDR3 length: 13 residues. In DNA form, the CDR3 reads TGTGCCAGCTCACCCCGGACAAGCACTGAAGCTTTCTTT. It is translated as CASSPRTSTEAFF.

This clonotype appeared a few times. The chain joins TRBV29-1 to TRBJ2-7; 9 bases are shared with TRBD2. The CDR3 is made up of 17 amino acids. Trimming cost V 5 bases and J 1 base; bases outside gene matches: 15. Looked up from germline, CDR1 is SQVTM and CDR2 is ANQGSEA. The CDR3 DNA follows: TGCAGCGTTTCTTTAGTCCGCCTAGCGGGGATATCCTACGAGCAGTACTTC. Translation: CSVSLVRLAGISYEQYF.

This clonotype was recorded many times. The CDR3 coding sequence is TGTGCCAGCAGTTACCGGATTGGGTTCTCGACTAGCGGGGGTCCCGGGGAGCTGTTTTTT. The encoded protein is CASSYRIGFSTSGGPGELFF. This rearrangement joins TRBV6-5 to TRBJ2-2; the match to TRBD2 covers 12 bases. In germline, CDR1 is MNHEY, CDR2 SVGAGI. J gave up 6 bases and V 2 bases, and 16 bases lay outside the gene matches. This CDR3 has 20 amino acids.

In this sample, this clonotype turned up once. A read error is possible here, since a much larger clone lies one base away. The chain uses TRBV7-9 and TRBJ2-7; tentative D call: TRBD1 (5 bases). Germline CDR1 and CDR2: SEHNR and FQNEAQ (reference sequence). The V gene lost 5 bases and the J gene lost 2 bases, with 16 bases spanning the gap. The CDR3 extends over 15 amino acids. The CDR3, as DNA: TGTGCCAGCAGCCCTGGGGCAGGGCGCCCCTACGAGCAGTACTTC. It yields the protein CASSPGAGRPYEQYF.

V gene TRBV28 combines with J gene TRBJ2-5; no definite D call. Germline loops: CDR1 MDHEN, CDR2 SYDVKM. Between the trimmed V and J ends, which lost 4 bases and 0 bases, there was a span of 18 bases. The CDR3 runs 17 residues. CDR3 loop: CASSSRKETEYQETQYF. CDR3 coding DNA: TGTGCCAGCAGTTCCAGGAAGGAAACGGAATACCAAGAGACCCAGTACTTC.

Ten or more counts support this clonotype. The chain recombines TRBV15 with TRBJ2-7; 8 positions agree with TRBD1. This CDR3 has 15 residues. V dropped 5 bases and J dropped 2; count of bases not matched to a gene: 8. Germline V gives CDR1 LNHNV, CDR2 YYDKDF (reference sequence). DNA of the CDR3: TGTGCCACCAGCTCCGGCAGGGGGCTCACCTACGAGCAGTACTTC. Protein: CATSSGRGLTYEQYF.

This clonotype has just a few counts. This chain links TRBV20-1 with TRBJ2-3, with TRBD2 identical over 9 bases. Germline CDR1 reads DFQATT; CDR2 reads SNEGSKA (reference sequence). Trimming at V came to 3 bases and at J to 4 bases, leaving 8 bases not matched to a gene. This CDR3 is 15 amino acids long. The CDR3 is CSARRREGRPDTQYF. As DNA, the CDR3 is TGCAGTGCTAGGAGGCGGGAGGGCCGCCCAGATACGCAGTATTTT.

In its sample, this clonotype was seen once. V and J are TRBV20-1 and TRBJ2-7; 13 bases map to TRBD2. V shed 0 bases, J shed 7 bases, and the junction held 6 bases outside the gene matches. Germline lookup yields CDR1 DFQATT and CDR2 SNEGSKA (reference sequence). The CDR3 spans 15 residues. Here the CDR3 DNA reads TGCAGTGCTAGAGATCTACTAGCGGGAGGGGAAGAGCAGTACTTC. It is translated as CSARDLLAGGEEQYF.

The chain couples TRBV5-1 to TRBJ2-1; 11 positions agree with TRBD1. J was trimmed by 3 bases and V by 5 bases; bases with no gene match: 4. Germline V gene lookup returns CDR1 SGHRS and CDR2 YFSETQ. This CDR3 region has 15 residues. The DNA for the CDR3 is TGCGCCAGCAGTAGGACAGGGGGCGACTACAATGAGCAGTTCTTC. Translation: CASSRTGGDYNEQFF.

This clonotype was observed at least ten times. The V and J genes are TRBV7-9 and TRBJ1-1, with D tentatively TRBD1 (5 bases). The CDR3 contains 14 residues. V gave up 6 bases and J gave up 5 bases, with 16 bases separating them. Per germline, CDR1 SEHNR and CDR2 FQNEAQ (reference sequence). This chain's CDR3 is CASSLSGGGTEAFF. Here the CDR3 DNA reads TGTGCCAGCAGTTTATCGGGGGGTGGTACTGAAGCTTTCTTT.